Following are 8 T cell receptor beta chains from one sample sequenced in a study of shared clonotypes between healthy human individuals. Method: immunoSEQ multiplex PCR; TCRdb's copy keeps in-frame clones and lacks some. The repertoire has some 1,100,000 clones, around three quarters of them found once; the top ten carry around 0.47%. Input material: memory CD4+ T cells from PBMCs. The subset was: CD45RA-negative fraction. These TCRs come from a man in his late teens or twenties in good health. Some clones in this sample may be carry-over from other donors' samples.

The CDR3 spells CASSEGNTIYF. In DNA, the CDR3 is TGCGCCAGCAGTGAGGGGAACACCATATATTTT. The chain is built from TRBV10-2 and TRBJ1-3; D ambiguous. Trimming removed 2 bases from V and 7 bases from J, with 3 bases in between. This CDR3 has 11 residues. Germline CDR1 and CDR2: WSHSY and SAAADI.

This clone came up a few times. J is TRBJ1-1 and V is TRBV11-2; D unresolved. This CDR3 region has 14 residues. V was cut by 2 bases and J by 0 bases, with 7 bases left in between. CDR1 and CDR2 from the germline V gene are SGHAT and FQNNGV. CDR3 nucleotide sequence: TGTGCCAGCAGCTTATGGGGAATGAACACTGAAGCTTTCTTT. Protein product: CASSLWGMNTEAFF.

The chain links TRBV28 to TRBJ2-1; a weak D match, TRBD1 (6 bases). The V end was cut by 1 base, the J end by 10 bases, with 8 bases between. This CDR3 contains 12 residues. Germline-derived CDR1 and CDR2 are MDHEN and SYDVKM. Here the CDR3 DNA reads TGTGCCAGCAGTTTATTGGGGACAGAGCAGTTCTTC. The encoded protein is CASSLLGTEQFF.

This clone appeared a few times. The chain has TRBV28 and TRBJ1-1, with D maybe TRBD1 (6 bases). Germline V gene lookup returns CDR1 MDHEN and CDR2 SYDVKM. The CDR3 is 12 residues long. The V gene lost 6 bases and the J gene lost 11 bases, with 16 bases spanning the gap. The CDR3: CASRATTGVAFF. CDR3 bases: TGTGCCAGCAGAGCCACGACAGGCGTGGCTTTCTTT.

The rearrangement links TRBV19 to TRBJ2-7; TRBD2 is a possible D gene (5 bases). CDR1 is LNHDA and CDR2 is SQIVND in the germline V gene (reference sequence). The CDR3 has 14 amino acids. V lost 4 bases and J 0 bases, leaving 10 bases between the germline ends. The CDR3 reads CASSNRGNSYEQYF. The CDR3 coding sequence is TGTGCCAGTAGTAATCGGGGTAACTCCTACGAGCAGTACTTC.

This chain links TRBV7-7 with TRBJ2-5; a possible D gene is TRBD2 (5 bases). CDR1 is SSHAT, CDR2 FNYEAQ, per germline (reference sequence). Between the trimmed V and J ends, which lost 5 bases and 3 bases, there was a span of 10 bases. The length of the CDR3 is 13 residues. CDR3 sequence (DNA): TGTGCCAGCAGCCTCGGGGTAGAAGAGACCCAGTACTTC. Translation gives CASSLGVEETQYF.

The rearrangement links TRBV28 to TRBJ1-1; no clear D. This CDR3 is 12 amino acids long. The germline gives CDR1 MDHEN, CDR2 SYDVKM. V lost 10 bases, J lost 3 bases, and 12 bases lay in between. The CDR3 DNA sequence: TGTGCCACCGCTGTTGGGGACACTGAAGCTTTCTTT. Protein product: CATAVGDTEAFF.

This chain uses TRBV5-1 with TRBJ2-1, with TRBD2 matching 8 bases. CDR3 size: 15 residues. The ends lost 1 base at V and 5 bases at J; junction bases unmatched: 5. Germline CDR1 is SGHRS and CDR2 is YFSETQ. In DNA, the CDR3 is TGCGCCAGCAGCTTGAGCGGGAGAGAGGACAATGAGCAGTTCTTC. Translation: CASSLSGREDNEQFF.